This TCR beta chain was sequenced in a study of blood T cells in healthy people across ages. Study-wide results and limits: From one million sequenced T cells, diversity estimates were lower bounds. Strongly correlated with naive T cell percentage was TCR beta diversity.

Through a sample-barcoded 5' primer and a J-beta primer mix, a second PCR was run for about 6 to 12 cycles. TCRdb reprocessed the 5' RACE reads with MiXCR, giving one entry per CDR3 protein. The sample contains 550,000 to 600,000 distinct CDR3 sequences, roughly 43% of which appear only once. CDR1 and CDR2 from the germline V gene are MDHEN and SYDVKM. CDR3 length equals 16 residues. Of note for this clonotype: Its antigen is not identified.

Isolated per sample were at least 7 million PBMCs. The extraction recovered at least 5 micrograms of total RNA per sample. Source material: blood. The receptor's source is an elderly man in good health. This sequence joins TRBV28 and TRBJ2-7, with a tentative D call TRBD2 (7 bases). The J call could be wrong; TRBJ2-5 is a better fit for the DNA end. The CDR3 loop reads CASSPPAGAVKETQYF. DNA of the CDR3: TGTGCCAGCAGTCCACCTGCGGGGGCGGTTAAGGAGACCCAGTACTTC.